These T cell receptor beta chains were read from a single sample in a study of tumor-infiltrating lymphocytes in primary liver carcinoma. One entry per CDR3 protein results from TCRdb running MiXCR on the multiplex PCR reads. The repertoire holds approximately 330,000 distinct CDR3 sequences, 65% seen once, with about 6.1% in the top ten. Sequences were obtained from peripheral blood. Source of these receptors: a man aged 40-49 years with primary liver carcinoma and hepatitis B virus infection. The CDR3 runs from the conserved cysteine through the conserved F or W. A D gene is named only where the DNA matches it firmly. Expanded clones are given a class, and other clones once, few, many or no size at all.

>TRBJ2-7|.|TRBV11-2|.
CASSLDLPMTRGVYEQYF
TGTGCCAGCAGCTTAGATCTACCCATGACTAGAGGGGTATACGAGCAGTACTTC
>TRBJ1-5|TRBD1|TRBV11-2|.
CASNPDRDSNQPNHF
TGTGCCAGCAACCCGGACAGGGATAGCAATCAGCCCAATCATTTT
>TRBJ2-7|.|TRBV30|few
CAWIPKWGTEQYF
TGTGCCTGGATCCCCAAGTGGGGAACCGAGCAGTACTTC
>TRBJ1-4|.|TRBV7-9|.
CASSLDSPATNEELFF
TGTGCCAGCAGCTTAGACAGTCCTGCAACTAATGAAGAACTGTTTTTT
>TRBJ1-6|.|TRBV11-1|.
CASSEATGRNSLLHF
TGTGCCAGCAGCGAAGCCACGGGCCGTAATTCACTCCTCCACTTC
>TRBJ2-5|.|TRBV4-1|.
CASSPAHMGQETQYF
TGCGCCAGCAGCCCGGCTCACATGGGACAAGAGACCCAGTACTTC
>TRBJ2-3|TRBD2|TRBV19|.
CASSLLAGGSTDTQYF
TGTGCCAGTAGCCTGCTAGCGGGAGGAAGCACAGATACGCAGTATTTT
>TRBJ2-4|TRBD2|TRBV6-6|few
CASSYLGGRASKNIQYF
TGTGCCAGCAGTTACTTAGGCGGGAGGGCCTCCAAAAACATTCAGTACTTC
>TRBJ2-2|TRBD2|TRBV11-2|many
CASSGLAGAGELFF
TGTGCCAGCAGCGGGCTAGCGGGAGCCGGGGAGCTGTTTTTT
>TRBJ2-1|TRBD1|TRBV10-3|many
CAISESPGTGINNEQFF
TGTGCCATCAGTGAGAGTCCCGGGACAGGGATCAACAATGAGCAGTTCTTC
>TRBJ1-3|.|TRBV2|.
CASSVTDSGNTIYF
TGTGCCAGCAGTGTAACGGACTCTGGAAACACCATATATTTT
>TRBJ2-1|TRBD2|TRBV7-9|few
CASSPSLKTSGRAGEQFF
TGTGCCAGCAGCCCGAGCCTAAAAACTAGCGGGAGGGCAGGTGAGCAGTTCTTC
>TRBJ1-2|.|TRBV5-5|few
CASSLEGWGYTF
TGTGCCAGCAGCTTGGAGGGATGGGGCTACACCTTC
>TRBJ2-2|.|TRBV11-1|.
CASSFWDIGELFF
TGTGCCAGCAGCTTTTGGGACATCGGGGAGCTGTTTTTT
>TRBJ2-1|.|TRBV28|few
CASSLVFEGNEQFF
TGTGCCAGCAGTTTGGTTTTTGAGGGCAATGAGCAGTTCTTC
>TRBJ2-5|TRBD2|TRBV4-2|.
CASSQDDGRGEAQYF
TGTGCCAGCAGCCAAGATGACGGGAGGGGGGAGGCCCAGTACTTC
>TRBJ2-7|.|TRBV11-2|.
CVSSPEYERYF
TGTGTCAGCAGCCCCGAGTACGAGCGGTACTTC
>TRBJ1-3|.|TRBV6-1|.
CVSSEAHSGNTIYF
TGTGTCAGCAGTGAAGCACACTCTGGAAACACCATATATTTT
>TRBJ2-2|.|TRBV5-5|many
CASSWEPGELFF
TGTGCCAGCAGCTGGGAGCCCGGGGAGCTGTTTTTT
>TRBJ2-3|.|TRBV6-6|many
CASSYSFRVNSGHTDTQYF
TGTGCCAGCAGTTACTCGTTTCGCGTCAATTCGGGCCACACAGATACGCAGTATTTT
>TRBJ1-1|TRBD1|TRBV12-3/TRBV12-4|many
CASSLAGTVNTEAFF
TGTGCCAGCAGTTTAGCCGGGACAGTGAACACTGAAGCTTTCTTT
>TRBJ2-1|TRBD2|TRBV14|.
CASSRPGTSGSLEQFF
TGTGCCAGCAGCCGCCCCGGGACTAGCGGGAGCCTTGAGCAGTTCTTC
>TRBJ2-1|TRBD2|TRBV7-2|.
CASSSTGLVSNEQFF
TGTGCCAGCAGCTCTACGGGACTAGTTTCCAATGAGCAGTTCTTC
>TRBJ1-1|.|TRBV11-1|.
CASSSQVNTEAFF
TGTGCTAGCAGCAGCCAGGTGAACACTGAAGCCTTCTTT
>TRBJ2-1|.|TRBV11-2|.
CPSSLGAILVGNEQFF
TGTCCCAGCAGCTTAGGGGCAATACTCGTAGGTAATGAGCAGTTCTTC